The clone carrying this T cell receptor beta chain was counted a single time. The data were obtained in a study of blood T cell repertoires in COVID-19. With V trimmed by 3 bases and J by 5 bases, 6 bases remained unmatched. The CDR3 has 15 residues. The germline V gene encodes CDR1 SGHAT and CDR2 FQNNGV. Clones were sequenced by immunoSEQ multiplex PCR, and TCRdb holds only the in-frame ones, with some missing. The repertoire includes under 300,000 clones, about 85% of them detected once, and roughly 6.4% sits in the top ten. This TCR derives from a woman aged 60-75 years with active or convalescent COVID-19. The source material was peripheral blood. V and J are TRBV11-2 and TRBJ2-1, with 8 bases lining up with TRBD2. CDR3 DNA: TGTGCCAGCAGCTTTAGGGTAGCGGGAAACAATGAGCAGTTCTTC. Protein sequence: CASSFRVAGNNEQFF. Supplemented by reference TRBV11-2 and TRBJ2-1, the full variable domain reads EAGVAQSPRYKIIEKRQSVAFWCNPISGHATLYWYQQILGQGPKLLIQFQNNGVVDDSQLPKDRFSAERLKGVDSTLKIQPAKLEDSAVYLCASSFRVAGNNEQFFGPGTRLTVL.